This T cell receptor beta chain is from a study of blood T cells in healthy people across ages. A second roughly 6 to 11 cycle PCR used barcoded and J-beta primers. Using its own MiXCR run on the 5' RACE reads, TCRdb lists one record per CDR3 protein. The table records almost 1 million distinct CDR3 sequences, roughly 51% of them present only once. This clonotype was found many times. The CDR3 spans 15 residues. Germline loops: CDR1 KGHSH, CDR2 LQKENI. V gave up 6 bases and J gave up 5 bases; unmatched junction bases: 10. The chain links TRBV18 to TRBJ1-1; 9 nucleotides align to TRBD1. Sequenced material: blood. The TCR comes from a woman aged 60-75 years in good health. CDR3 region: CASSDPGQGLTEAFF. CDR3 DNA: TGTGCCAGCTCGGATCCGGGACAGGGATTGACTGAAGCTTTCTTT.